These 23 T cell receptor beta chains originate from one sample sequenced in a study of blood T cell repertoires in COVID-19. This table comes from immunoSEQ multiplex PCR, and its TCRdb copy is limited to in-frame clones, with some not included. The table has hundreds of thousands of clones, 80% to 90% seen once; the top ten hold 2.2%. Source material: PBMCs or T cells enriched from blood (not recorded which). All receptors come from a man under 40 who had recovered from COVID-19.

This chain links TRBV7-9 with TRBJ1-2; a weak D match, TRBD1 (5 bases). This CDR3 is 13 amino acids long. Germline-derived CDR1 and CDR2 are SEHNR and FQNEAQ (reference sequence). The V and J ends lost 7 bases and 2 bases respectively, with 11 bases between them. CDR3 in DNA: TGTGCCAGCACCATAGGGGTGAACTATGGCTACACCTTC. This encodes CASTIGVNYGYTF.

The rearrangement uses TRBV7-9 and TRBJ2-1; 10 bases agree with TRBD2. Losses at the gene ends were 6 bases for V and 6 bases for J; bases not matched to a gene: 8. CDR3 length: 15 amino acids. Per germline, CDR1 SEHNR and CDR2 FQNEAQ (reference sequence). The CDR3 here is CASSYYSGGLNEQFF. The CDR3 region has the DNA TGTGCCAGCAGTTATTATAGCGGGGGGCTCAATGAGCAGTTCTTC.

This CDR3 is CASSPRFRVVRSYEQYF. The CDR3 DNA reads as TGTGCCAGCTCACCCAGGTTCAGGGTTGTTCGCTCCTACGAGCAGTACTTC. The J gene is TRBJ2-7, the V gene TRBV18, with D tentatively TRBD1 (5 bases). Trimming left V 3 bases short and J 0 bases short, with 18 bases between. This CDR3 comprises 17 residues. Germline V gene lookup returns CDR1 KGHSH and CDR2 LQKENI.

This clone was counted only a few times. The rearrangement joins TRBV7-9 to TRBJ2-2, with D unresolved. Deletions cut 7 bases from V and 1 base from J, with 7 bases between. Germline assignment: CDR1 SEHNR and CDR2 FQNEAQ (reference sequence). The CDR3 extends over 13 amino acids. CDR3 loop: CASTPGNTGELFF. Written as DNA, the CDR3 is TGTGCCAGCACTCCCGGGAACACCGGGGAGCTGTTTTTT.

V and J are TRBV4-1 and TRBJ2-5; 9 bases map to TRBD2. The V and J ends lost 0 bases and 5 bases, in that order; junction bases with no gene match: 1. Per germline, CDR1 MGHRA and CDR2 YSYEKL. The CDR3 is 14 residues long. The CDR3 is CASSQDTSGETQYF. The CDR3 nucleotides are TGCGCCAGCAGCCAAGATACTAGCGGGGAGACCCAGTACTTC.

The chain is built from TRBV29-1 and TRBJ1-6, with TRBD1 matching 7 bases. The CDR3 loop spans 13 amino acids. Germline values: CDR1 SQVTM, CDR2 ANQGSEA. J was trimmed by 6 bases and V by 7 bases; bases with no gene match: 6. DNA for the CDR3: TGCAGCGCCGCGACAGGGAGTAATTCACCCCTCCACTTT. Translating gives CSAATGSNSPLHF.

J is TRBJ2-7 and V is TRBV7-9, with TRBD1 identical over 8 bases. Germline V CDR1 and CDR2: SEHNR, FQNEAQ (reference sequence). The CDR3 length is 15 residues. J gave up 2 bases and V 5 bases, and 8 bases lay outside the gene matches. The CDR3 region has the DNA TGTGCCAGCAGCCACCTCGGGACAGGTCCCTACGAGCAGTACTTC. Protein product: CASSHLGTGPYEQYF.

In this sample, this clone turned up a few times. This rearrangement joins TRBV6-1 to TRBJ1-5; D is undetermined. The CDR3 is 16 residues long. V was clipped by 3 bases and J by 9 bases, with 21 bases between them. Germline CDR1 reads MNHNS; CDR2 reads SASEGT. DNA of the CDR3: TGTGCCAGCAGTGAGGACCCCGGGAAGCCAACTCTGCCCCAGCATTTT. Translation: CASSEDPGKPTLPQHF.

The J gene is TRBJ1-4, the V gene TRBV6-9; no firm D call. The CDR3 runs 15 residues. The V end lost 3 bases, the J end lost 10 bases, and 18 bases lay between the germline ends. Germline V CDR1 and CDR2: MNHGY, SVAAGI. The chain's CDR3 is CASSYGKGGAGKLFF. The CDR3 DNA follows: TGTGCCAGCAGTTACGGTAAAGGCGGTGCCGGAAAACTGTTTTTT.

The gene calls are TRBV19 and TRBJ2-3; no reliable D call. CDR1 LNHDA and CDR2 SQIVND come from the germline V gene (reference sequence). This CDR3 has 13 amino acids. The V and J ends lost 6 bases and 1 base respectively, with 8 bases between them. The DNA for the CDR3 is TGTGCCAGTAGCAACAGTCGCACAGATACGCAGTATTTT. Protein: CASSNSRTDTQYF.

This chain connects TRBV7-2 to TRBJ2-5; no definite D call. The CDR3 contains 14 residues. The V and J ends lost 4 bases and 4 bases respectively, with 13 bases between them. Germline V gene data show CDR1 as SGHTA and CDR2 as FQGNSA. The CDR3 sequence is CASSSMLSGETQYF. In DNA, the CDR3 is TGTGCCAGCAGCTCGATGCTCAGTGGAGAGACCCAGTACTTC.

J is TRBJ2-5 and V is TRBV5-6; TRBD1 agrees at 11 bases. The J segment lost 3 bases and the V segment lost 4 bases, leaving 8 bases of the junction unmatched. CDR3 length: 16 amino acids. Germline lookup yields CDR1 SGHDT and CDR2 YYEEEE. CDR3 in amino acids: CASSPLGQGGEETQYF. The CDR3 DNA follows: TGTGCCAGCAGCCCCCTGGGACAGGGGGGAGAAGAGACCCAGTACTTC.

The V and J genes are TRBV11-2 and TRBJ2-3, with 9 nucleotides matching TRBD2. Unmatched junction bases numbered 5, after V lost 4 bases and J lost 3 bases. This CDR3 comprises 15 residues. Germline CDR1 and CDR2: SGHAT and FQNNGV. CDR3 sequence (DNA): TGTGCCAGCAGCTCCGGACTAGCGTTAACAGATACGCAGTATTTT. This codes for CASSSGLALTDTQYF.

This chain connects TRBV7-9 to TRBJ2-1; 9 bases line up with TRBD1. V shed 3 bases, J shed 10 bases, and the junction held 7 bases outside the gene matches. CDR3 length equals 14 residues. Germline values: CDR1 SEHNR, CDR2 FQNEAQ (reference sequence). CDR3 bases: TGTGCCAGCAGCTTTGCACAGGACAGGGGCGAGCAGTTCTTC. Its protein product is CASSFAQDRGEQFF.

The chain combines TRBV5-1 with TRBJ1-3, with 9 bases aligning to TRBD1. The CDR3 length is 16 residues. After removal of 1 base from V and 4 bases from J, the junction contained 6 bases not matched to a gene. The germline V gene has CDR1 SGHRS and CDR2 YFSETQ. Here the CDR3 DNA reads TGCGCCAGCAGCTTGATTTCGGGACAGGGAGGAAACACCATATATTTT. Its protein product is CASSLISGQGGNTIYF. Complete variable domain (other parts from reference TRBV5-1 and TRBJ1-3): KAGVTQTPRYLIKTRGQQVTLSCSPISGHRSVSWYQQTPGQGLQFLFEYFSETQRNKGNFPGRFSGRQFSNSRSEMNVSTLELGDSALYLCASSLISGQGGNTIYFGEGSWLTVV.

V gene TRBV6-5 combines with J gene TRBJ1-2; 10 bases are shared with TRBD1. Germline V gives CDR1 MNHEY, CDR2 SVGAGI. The CDR3 contains 14 residues. After removal of 2 bases from V and 4 bases from J, the junction contained 1 base not matched to a gene. Written as DNA, the CDR3 is TGTGCCAGCAGTTACGGGACAGGGGCCTATGGCTACACCTTC. Amino acids: CASSYGTGAYGYTF.

V is TRBV4-2 and J is TRBJ1-2; D perhaps matches TRBD1 (5 bases). V was shortened by 1 base and J by 7 bases, with 19 bases between the two germline ends. CDR1 and CDR2 from the germline V gene are LGHNA and YNFKEQ. The CDR3 runs 16 residues. The DNA of the CDR3 is TGTGCCAGCAGCCAAGCCCAAGGGACGGGGGTTGTTGGCTACACCTTC. This translates into CASSQAQGTGVVGYTF.

The chain couples TRBV11-2 to TRBJ1-1; 7 bases are a match to TRBD1. Germline V gene lookup returns CDR1 SGHAT and CDR2 FQNNGV. V lost 3 bases to trimming and J lost 2 bases; unmatched junction nucleotides: 18. The CDR3 is 19 residues long. The CDR3 DNA follows: TGTGCCAGCAGCTTGAGGACAGGATGGGAAGGGAGGATCAACACTGAAGCTTTCTTT. It is translated as CASSLRTGWEGRINTEAFF.

This clone was seen only once. This chain uses TRBV6-5 with TRBJ2-7; perhaps TRBD2 as D (7 bases). Germline CDR1 is MNHEY and CDR2 is SVGAGI. V lost 5 bases, J lost 6 bases, and 11 bases lay in between. The CDR3 spans 12 residues. The CDR3 sequence is CASSLRGGEQYF. The CDR3, as DNA: TGTGCCAGCAGTCTAAGGGGGGGCGAGCAGTACTTC.

V gene TRBV2 combines with J gene TRBJ1-1; 7 positions match TRBD1. V lost 7 bases and J lost 1; bases outside the gene matches: 3. Germline V lookup: CDR1 SNHLY, CDR2 FYNNEI. This CDR3 has 13 amino acids. The CDR3 region is CASIRDRNTEAFF. The CDR3 nucleotides read TGTGCCAGCATAAGGGACAGGAACACTGAAGCTTTCTTT.

The V call is TRBV19, the J call TRBJ2-7, with 8 nucleotides matching TRBD2. V trimming: 3 bases; J trimming: 3 bases; junction bases outside the gene matches: 4. The CDR3 loop spans 14 amino acids. Germline CDR1 and CDR2: LNHDA and SQIVND (reference sequence). The CDR3 DNA reads as TGTGCCAGTAGTATCTTCGGGGGGGGCTACGAGCAGTACTTC. It yields the protein CASSIFGGGYEQYF.

In this sample, this clone turned up a few times. V is TRBV12-3 or TRBV12-4 and J is TRBJ2-7; D not certain. Trimming shortened V by 4 bases and J by 4 bases, and 5 bases separated the two germline ends. There are 11 residues in the CDR3. The CDR3 protein is CASSSLYEQYF. The CDR3, as DNA: TGTGCCAGCAGTTCTCTTTACGAGCAGTACTTC.

CDR3 protein: CASRHRGFSGNTIYF. In DNA, the CDR3 is TGTGCCAGCAGACATAGGGGATTCTCTGGAAACACCATATATTTT. The chain has TRBV3-1 (or the pseudogene TRBV3-2) and TRBJ1-3; the D gene is possibly TRBD1 (5 bases). Per the germline V gene, CDR1 is LGHDT and CDR2 is YNNKEL (reference sequence). The CDR3 spans 15 residues. The V and J ends lost 6 bases and 0 bases respectively, with 12 bases between them.